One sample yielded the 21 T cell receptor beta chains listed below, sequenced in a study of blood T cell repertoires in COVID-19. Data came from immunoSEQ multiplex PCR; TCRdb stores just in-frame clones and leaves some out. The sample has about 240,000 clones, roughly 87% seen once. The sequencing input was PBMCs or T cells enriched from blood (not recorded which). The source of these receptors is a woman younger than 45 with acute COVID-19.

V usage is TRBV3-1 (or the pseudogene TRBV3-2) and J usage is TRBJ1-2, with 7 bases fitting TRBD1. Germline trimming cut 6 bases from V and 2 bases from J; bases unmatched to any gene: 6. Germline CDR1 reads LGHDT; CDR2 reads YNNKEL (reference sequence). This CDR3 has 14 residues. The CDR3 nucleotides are TGTGCCAGCAGACGACAGGGCTCGAACTATGGCTACACCTTC. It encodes CASRRQGSNYGYTF.

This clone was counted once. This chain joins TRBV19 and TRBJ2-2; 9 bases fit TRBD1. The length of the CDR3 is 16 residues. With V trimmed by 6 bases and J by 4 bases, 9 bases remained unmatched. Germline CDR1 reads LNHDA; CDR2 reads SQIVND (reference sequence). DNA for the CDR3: TGTGCCAGTAGACCCCCCGGGACAGGGATCACCGGGGAGCTGTTTTTT. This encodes CASRPPGTGITGELFF. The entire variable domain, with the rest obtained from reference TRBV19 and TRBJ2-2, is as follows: DGGITQSPKYLFRKEGQNVTLSCEQNLNHDAMYWYRQDPGQGLRLIYYSQIVNDFQKGDIAEGYSVSREKKESFPLTVTSAQKNPTAFYLCASRPPGTGITGELFFGEGSRLTVL.

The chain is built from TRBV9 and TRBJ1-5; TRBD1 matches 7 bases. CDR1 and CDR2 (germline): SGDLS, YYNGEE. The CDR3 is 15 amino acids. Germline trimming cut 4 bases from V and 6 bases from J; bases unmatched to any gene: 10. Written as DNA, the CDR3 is TGTGCCAGCAGCTTTCGGGGGACAGAAGTTCAGCCCCAGCATTTT. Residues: CASSFRGTEVQPQHF.

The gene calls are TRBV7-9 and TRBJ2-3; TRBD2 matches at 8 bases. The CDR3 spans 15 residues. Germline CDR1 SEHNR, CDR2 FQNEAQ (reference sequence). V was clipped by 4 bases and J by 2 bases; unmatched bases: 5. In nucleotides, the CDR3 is TGTGCCAGCAGCTCCACTAGCGGAACCACAGATACGCAGTATTTT. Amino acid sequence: CASSSTSGTTDTQYF.

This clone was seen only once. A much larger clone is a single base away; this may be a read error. This CDR3 is CAISDRDNSPLHF. The CDR3 nucleotides are TGTGCCATCAGTGACAGGGATAATTCACCCCTCCACTTT. This chain links TRBV10-3 with TRBJ1-6, with D possibly being TRBD1 (5 bases). The CDR3 runs 13 residues. CDR1 and CDR2 (germline): ENHRY, SYGVKD. Trimming cost V 3 bases and J 5 bases, with 5 bases left between them.

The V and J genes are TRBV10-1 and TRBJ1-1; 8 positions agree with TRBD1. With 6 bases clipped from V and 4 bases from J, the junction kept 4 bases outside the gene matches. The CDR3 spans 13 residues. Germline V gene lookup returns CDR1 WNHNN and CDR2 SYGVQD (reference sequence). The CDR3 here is CASSRTGSTEAFF. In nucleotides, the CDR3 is TGCGCCAGCAGCAGGACAGGGAGCACTGAAGCTTTCTTT.

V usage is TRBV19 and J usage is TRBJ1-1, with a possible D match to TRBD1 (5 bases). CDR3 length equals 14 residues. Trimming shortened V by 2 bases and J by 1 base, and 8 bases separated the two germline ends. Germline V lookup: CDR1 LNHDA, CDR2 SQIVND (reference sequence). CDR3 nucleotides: TGTGCCAGTAGTATACTTGGACAGAACACTGAAGCTTTCTTT. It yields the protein CASSILGQNTEAFF.

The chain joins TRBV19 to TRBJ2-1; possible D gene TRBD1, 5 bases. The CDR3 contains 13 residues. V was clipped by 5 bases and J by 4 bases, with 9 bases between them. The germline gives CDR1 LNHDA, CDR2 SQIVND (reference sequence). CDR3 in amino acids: CASSPDKYNEQFF. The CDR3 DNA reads TGTGCCAGTAGTCCGGACAAGTACAATGAGCAGTTCTTC.

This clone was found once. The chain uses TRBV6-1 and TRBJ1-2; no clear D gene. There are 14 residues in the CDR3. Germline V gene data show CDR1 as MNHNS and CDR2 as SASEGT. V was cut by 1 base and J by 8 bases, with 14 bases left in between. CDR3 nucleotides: TGTGCCAGCAGTGAAGGAGGTTCAGAGTACGGCTACACCTTC. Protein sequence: CASSEGGSEYGYTF.

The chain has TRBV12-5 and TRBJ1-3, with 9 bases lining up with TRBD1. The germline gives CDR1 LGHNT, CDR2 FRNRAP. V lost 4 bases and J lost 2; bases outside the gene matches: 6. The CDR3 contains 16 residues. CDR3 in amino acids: CASGSLRDRAGNTIYF. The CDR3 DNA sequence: TGTGCTAGTGGTTCGCTCCGGGACAGGGCTGGAAACACCATATATTTT.

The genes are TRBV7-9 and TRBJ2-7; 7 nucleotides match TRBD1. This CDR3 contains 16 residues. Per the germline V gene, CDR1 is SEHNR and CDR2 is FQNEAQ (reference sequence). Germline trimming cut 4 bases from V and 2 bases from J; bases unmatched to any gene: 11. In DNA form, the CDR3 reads TGTGCCAGCAGCTCAGGGGACAGCAAGCGACCCTACGAGCAGTACTTC. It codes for CASSSGDSKRPYEQYF. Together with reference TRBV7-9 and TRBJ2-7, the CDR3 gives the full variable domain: DTGVSQNPRHKITKRGQNVTFRCDPISEHNRLYWYRQTLGQGPEFLTYFQNEAQLEKSRLLSDRFSAERPKGSFSTLEIQRTEQGDSAMYLCASSSGDSKRPYEQYFGPGTRLTVT.

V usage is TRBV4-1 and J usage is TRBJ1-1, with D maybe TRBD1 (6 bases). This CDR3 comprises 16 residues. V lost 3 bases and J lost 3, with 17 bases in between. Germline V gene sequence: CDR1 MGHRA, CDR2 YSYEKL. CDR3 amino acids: CASSHERGHRDTEAFF. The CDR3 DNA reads TGCGCCAGCAGCCACGAGCGGGGGCATCGGGACACTGAAGCTTTCTTT.

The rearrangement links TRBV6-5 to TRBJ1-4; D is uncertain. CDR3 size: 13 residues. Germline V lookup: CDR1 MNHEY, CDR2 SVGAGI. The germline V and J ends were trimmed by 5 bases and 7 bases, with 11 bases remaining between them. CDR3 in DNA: TGTGCCAGCAGTCGGGTGGGGAGTGAAAAACTGTTTTTT. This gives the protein CASSRVGSEKLFF.

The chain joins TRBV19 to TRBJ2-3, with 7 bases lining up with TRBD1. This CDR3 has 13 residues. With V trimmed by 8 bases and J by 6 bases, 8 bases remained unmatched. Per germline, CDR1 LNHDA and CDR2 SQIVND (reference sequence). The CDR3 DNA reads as TGTGCCAGTTCGGGACAGTCAAGGGATACGCAGTATTTT. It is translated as CASSGQSRDTQYF.

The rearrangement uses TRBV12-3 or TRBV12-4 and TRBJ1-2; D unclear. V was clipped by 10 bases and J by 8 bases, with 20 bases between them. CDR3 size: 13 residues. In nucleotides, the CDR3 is TGTGCCACCACACCCTTAAGGGAGGGCGGCTACACCTTC. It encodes CATTPLREGGYTF.

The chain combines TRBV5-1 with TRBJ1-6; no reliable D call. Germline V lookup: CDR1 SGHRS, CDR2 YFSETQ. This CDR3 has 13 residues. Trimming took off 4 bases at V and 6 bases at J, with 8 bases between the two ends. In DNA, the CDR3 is TGCGCCAGCAGCACCCAACTTAATTCACCCCTCCACTTT. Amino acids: CASSTQLNSPLHF.

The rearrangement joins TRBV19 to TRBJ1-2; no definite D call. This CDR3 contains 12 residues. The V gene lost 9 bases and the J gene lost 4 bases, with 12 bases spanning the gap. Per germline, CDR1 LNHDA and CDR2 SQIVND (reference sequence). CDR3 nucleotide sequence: TGTGCCAGCAAGACCCGGGGCTATGGCTACACCTTC. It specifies CASKTRGYGYTF.

The CDR3 sequence: CASSPHRQGSGGNTIYF. CDR3 nucleotides: TGTGCCAGCAGCCCTCATCGTCAAGGATCGGGTGGAAACACCATATATTTT. The chain links TRBV11-2 to TRBJ1-3; D call uncertain. Germline V gene sequence: CDR1 SGHAT, CDR2 FQNNGV. CDR3 length equals 17 residues. V was shortened by 5 bases and J by 3 bases, with 20 bases between the two germline ends. Looking up the rest from reference TRBV11-2 and TRBJ1-3 gives the full variable domain: EAGVAQSPRYKIIEKRQSVAFWCNPISGHATLYWYQQILGQGPKLLIQFQNNGVVDDSQLPKDRFSAERLKGVDSTLKIQPAKLEDSAVYLCASSPHRQGSGGNTIYFGEGSWLTVV.

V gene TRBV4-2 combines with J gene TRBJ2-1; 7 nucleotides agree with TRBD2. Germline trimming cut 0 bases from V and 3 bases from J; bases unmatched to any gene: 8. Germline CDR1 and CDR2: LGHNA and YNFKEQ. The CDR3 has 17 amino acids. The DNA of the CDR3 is TGTGCCAGCAGCCAAGAATCGTTGGGACTACTCTACAATGAGCAGTTCTTC. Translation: CASSQESLGLLYNEQFF.

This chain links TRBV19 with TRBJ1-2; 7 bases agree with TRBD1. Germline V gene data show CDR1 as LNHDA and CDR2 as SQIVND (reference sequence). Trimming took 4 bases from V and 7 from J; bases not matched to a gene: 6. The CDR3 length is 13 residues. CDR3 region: CASSNRGGIGYTF. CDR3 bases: TGTGCCAGTAGTAATCGAGGGGGCATTGGCTACACCTTC.

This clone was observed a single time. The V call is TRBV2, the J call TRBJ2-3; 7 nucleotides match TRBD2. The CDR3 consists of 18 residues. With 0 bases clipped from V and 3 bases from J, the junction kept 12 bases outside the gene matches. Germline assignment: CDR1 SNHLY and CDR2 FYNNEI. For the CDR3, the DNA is TGTGCCAGCAGTGAAGCGGTACTGAGGCGGGGGTTAACAGATACGCAGTATTTT. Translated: CASSEAVLRRGLTDTQYF.